Below are 27 T cell receptor beta chains sequenced from a single sample in a study of T cell responses to AZD1222 COVID-19 vaccine. Libraries were prepared by immunoSEQ multiplex PCR; TCRdb keeps only in-frame clonotypes and omits some of them. The table records about 79,000 clones, around 82% of them present only once. The sample in question was peripheral blood, obtained on day 0 of AZD1222 vaccination. The receptors stem from an adult in good health.

The CDR3 here is CASNTGVVLYTEAFF. DNA of the CDR3: TGTGCCAGCAACACCGGCGTGGTTTTGTACACTGAAGCTTTCTTT. This rearrangement joins TRBV6-6 to TRBJ1-1; D gene unclear. The V end lost 7 bases, the J end lost 3 bases, and 18 bases lay between the germline ends. This CDR3 is 15 amino acids long. CDR1 and CDR2 from the germline V gene are MNHNY and SVGAGI (reference sequence).

The CDR3 DNA reads as TGCGCCAGCAGCTTACAGAGCTCCTACAATGAGCAGTTCTTC. Protein sequence: CASSLQSSYNEQFF. The V call is TRBV5-1, the J call TRBJ2-1, with D unclear. Germline-derived CDR1 and CDR2 are SGHRS and YFSETQ. This CDR3 has 14 amino acids. V was trimmed by 2 bases and J by 0 bases, leaving 6 bases between them. The whole variable domain, remainder taken from reference TRBV5-1 and TRBJ2-1, is KAGVTQTPRYLIKTRGQQVTLSCSPISGHRSVSWYQQTPGQGLQFLFEYFSETQRNKGNFPGRFSGRQFSNSRSEMNVSTLELGDSALYLCASSLQSSYNEQFFGPGTRLTVL.

The rearrangement links TRBV27 to TRBJ1-4; the match to TRBD1 covers 7 bases. CDR1 and CDR2 (germline): MNHEY, SMNVEV (reference sequence). The length of the CDR3 is 16 residues. V lost 6 bases and J lost 5; bases outside the gene matches: 12. The DNA for the CDR3 is TGTGCCAGCAGACCAATTGGGACAGCGTCAAATGAAAAACTGTTTTTT. As protein: CASRPIGTASNEKLFF.

This clone was detected only a few times. The chain joins TRBV7-9 to TRBJ2-2; 10 bases are shared with TRBD1. The germline V gene has CDR1 SEHNR and CDR2 FQNEAQ (reference sequence). Trimming at V came to 5 bases and at J to 6 bases, leaving 6 bases not matched to a gene. The CDR3 runs 15 residues. The CDR3 loop is CASSLTGGQAGELFF. In nucleotides, the CDR3 is TGTGCCAGCAGCCTGACAGGGGGCCAGGCCGGGGAGCTGTTTTTT.

The rearrangement links TRBV27 to TRBJ1-6; D gene uncertain. V was shortened by 0 bases and J by 7 bases, with 10 bases between the two germline ends. CDR1 and CDR2 from the germline V gene are MNHEY and SMNVEV (reference sequence). CDR3 size: 15 residues. The CDR3 is CASSLSWEVNSPLHF. CDR3 DNA: TGTGCCAGCAGTTTATCGTGGGAAGTCAATTCACCCCTCCACTTT.

This clone was seen a single time. This sequence joins TRBV5-5 and TRBJ2-7; 8 bases are a match to TRBD2. This CDR3 is built from 13 residues. Germline CDR1 is SGHKS and CDR2 is YYEKEE (reference sequence). The CDR3 DNA is TGTGCTAGCTCGGGGGGGGAGGGCCTAGAGCAGTACTTC. Its translation is CASSGGEGLEQYF.

V usage is TRBV30 and J usage is TRBJ1-5; D is perhaps TRBD1 (6 bases). The CDR3 is 13 amino acids. In germline, CDR1 is GTSNPN, CDR2 SVGIG (reference sequence). The V end was cut by 1 base, the J end by 9 bases, with 13 bases between. CDR3: CAWSDQGLGPQHF. CDR3 DNA sequence: TGTGCCTGGAGTGATCAGGGGTTAGGGCCCCAGCATTTT.

The rearrangement joins TRBV5-1 to TRBJ1-6; D not resolved. V dropped 0 bases and J dropped 7 bases, with 14 bases sitting between them. This CDR3 spans 16 amino acids. CDR1 and CDR2 from the germline V gene are SGHRS and YFSETQ. CDR3 nucleotides: TGCGCCAGCAGCTTGGAGGCCGTCACCCCCAATTCACCCCTCCACTTT. It translates to CASSLEAVTPNSPLHF.

This chain connects TRBV27 to TRBJ2-1; D is tentatively TRBD1 or TRBD2 (5 bases each). CDR1 MNHEY and CDR2 SMNVEV come from the germline V gene (reference sequence). CDR3 length equals 15 residues. V lost 4 bases and J 2 bases, leaving 12 bases between the germline ends. The CDR3 DNA is TGTGCCAGCAGTTCAGGGACCCCGACCTACAATGAGCAGTTCTTC. It is translated as CASSSGTPTYNEQFF.

The rearrangement joins TRBV5-8 to TRBJ1-5, with 7 bases identical to TRBD1. J gave up 0 bases and V 4 bases, and 4 bases lay outside the gene matches. Germline-derived CDR1 and CDR2 are SGHTS and YDEGEE. This CDR3 comprises 15 residues. The CDR3 reads CASSPGQHSNQPQHF. DNA of the CDR3: TGTGCCAGCAGCCCGGGACAGCATAGCAATCAGCCCCAGCATTTT.

This chain connects TRBV19 to TRBJ1-2, with 7 bases that match TRBD1. CDR1 and CDR2 from the germline V gene are LNHDA and SQIVND (reference sequence). V was pared by 3 bases and J by 6 bases, with 4 bases of the junction left unmatched. There are 13 residues in the CDR3. CDR3 in DNA: TGTGCCAGTAGTATTGACAGGGAAGATGGCTACACCTTC. It codes for CASSIDREDGYTF.

The rearrangement links TRBV15 to TRBJ2-2, with TRBD1 matching 9 bases. This CDR3 comprises 18 residues. V was pared by 0 bases and J by 3 bases, with 8 bases of the junction left unmatched. CDR1 is LNHNV, CDR2 YYDKDF, per germline (reference sequence). The CDR3 sequence: CATSRDLLGQGDTGELFF. The CDR3 DNA is TGTGCCACCAGCAGAGATTTATTGGGACAGGGCGACACCGGGGAGCTGTTTTTT.

The V gene is TRBV29-1, the J gene TRBJ2-7, with D tentatively TRBD2 (5 bases). Trimming cost V 3 bases and J 2 bases, with 20 bases left between them. The CDR3 is 16 amino acids. Germline V CDR1 and CDR2: SQVTM, ANQGSEA. The CDR3 reads CSVEFYEGMGTYEQYF. DNA for the CDR3: TGCAGCGTTGAGTTTTATGAGGGTATGGGGACCTACGAGCAGTACTTC.

This clone was detected a few times. The chain recombines TRBV2 with TRBJ2-7; 8 bases line up with TRBD1. The V gene end was trimmed by 3 bases and the J gene end by 3 bases; junction bases not matched to a gene: 1. The V gene's germline CDR1 is SNHLY and CDR2 FYNNEI. The CDR3 extends over 13 amino acids. In nucleotides, the CDR3 is TGTGCCAGCAGTGACGACAGGGGCTACGAGCAGTACTTC. Translated, it gives CASSDDRGYEQYF.

V is TRBV7-2 and J is TRBJ1-5; TRBD1 matches at 10 bases. The CDR3 is 16 amino acids. The V gene end was trimmed by 1 base and the J gene end by 6 bases; junction bases not matched to a gene: 6. Germline V gives CDR1 SGHTA, CDR2 FQGNSA. The CDR3: CASSLVGQGGAQPQHF. The CDR3 DNA reads TGTGCCAGCAGCTTAGTCGGACAGGGGGGGGCTCAGCCCCAGCATTTT.

The chain has TRBV19 and TRBJ1-5; tentative D call: TRBD1 (5 bases). Deletions cut 1 base from V and 0 bases from J, with 16 bases between. From germline, CDR1 is LNHDA and CDR2 SQIVND (reference sequence). There are 18 residues in the CDR3. As DNA, the CDR3 is TGTGCCAGTAGTATAGTGGGGAGGGCCGGGGCTAGCAATCAGCCCCAGCATTTT. Amino acid sequence: CASSIVGRAGASNQPQHF. Drawing the rest from reference TRBV19 and TRBJ1-5, the complete variable domain is DGGITQSPKYLFRKEGQNVTLSCEQNLNHDAMYWYRQDPGQGLRLIYYSQIVNDFQKGDIAEGYSVSREKKESFPLTVTSAQKNPTAFYLCASSIVGRAGASNQPQHFGDGTRLSIL.

Comment on this clone: At the DNA level, this CDR3 is encoded by other sequences in the same sample as well. This sequence joins TRBV12-3 or TRBV12-4 and TRBJ2-1; D is ambiguous. The CDR3 has 11 amino acids. Trimming shortened V by 6 bases and J by 7 bases, and 7 bases separated the two germline ends. The chain's CDR3 is CASSLRNEQFF. CDR3 sequence (DNA): TGTGCCAGCAGCCTGAGGAATGAGCAGTTCTTC.

V gene TRBV18 combines with J gene TRBJ1-1, with 8 bases matching TRBD1. This CDR3 has 14 amino acids. Looked up from germline, CDR1 is KGHSH and CDR2 is LQKENI. V shed 4 bases and J 3 bases; nucleotides not matched to a gene: 4. As DNA, the CDR3 is TGTGCCAGCTCACGGGGACAGGTGGACACTGAAGCTTTCTTT. This translates into CASSRGQVDTEAFF.

The chain is built from TRBV4-1 and TRBJ2-1; D is tentatively TRBD1 or TRBD2 (5 bases each). This CDR3 comprises 16 residues. Germline loops: CDR1 MGHRA, CDR2 YSYEKL. Deletions cut 6 bases from V and 0 bases from J, with 15 bases between. The CDR3 region is CASRGWGSSSYNEQFF. The CDR3 DNA follows: TGCGCCAGCAGGGGGTGGGGGTCCAGCTCCTACAATGAGCAGTTCTTC.

The chain has TRBV2 and TRBJ2-7; 11 positions agree with TRBD2. V shed 9 bases, J shed 5 bases, and the junction held 9 bases outside the gene matches. Germline V gene data show CDR1 as SNHLY and CDR2 as FYNNEI. This CDR3 has 14 amino acids. The CDR3 protein is CASKGLAVSNEQYF. The CDR3 DNA sequence: TGTGCCAGTAAGGGACTAGCGGTTTCCAACGAGCAGTACTTC.

The J gene is TRBJ2-2, the V gene TRBV18; no clear D gene. Trimming left V 3 bases short and J 1 base short, with 9 bases between. CDR3 length: 15 amino acids. Germline CDR1 is KGHSH and CDR2 is LQKENI. The CDR3 DNA reads as TGTGCCAGCTCACCCGTTCGTAGGAACACCGGGGAGCTGTTTTTT. Amino acids: CASSPVRRNTGELFF.

The chain uses TRBV5-1 and TRBJ2-7, with TRBD1 as a possible D gene (6 bases). The germline V gene has CDR1 SGHRS and CDR2 YFSETQ. Trimming took 4 bases from V and 6 from J, leaving 14 bases between them. This CDR3 has 13 amino acids. CDR3 in amino acids: CASSVTGSREQYF. CDR3 sequence (DNA): TGCGCCAGCAGCGTAACAGGGAGTCGCGAGCAGTACTTC.

In its sample, this clone was seen a few times. V and J are TRBV11-2 and TRBJ1-2; D perhaps matches TRBD1 (5 bases). The CDR3 spans 13 residues. Germline V CDR1 and CDR2: SGHAT, FQNNGV. Trimming left V 2 bases short and J 4 bases short, with 8 bases between. CDR3 bases: TGTGCCAGCAGCTTACAGGGTTCCTATGGCTACACCTTC. This sequence encodes CASSLQGSYGYTF.

V gene TRBV12-3 or TRBV12-4 combines with J gene TRBJ1-4; D call uncertain. This CDR3 comprises 12 residues. The V end lost 8 bases, the J end lost 8 bases, and 12 bases lay between the germline ends. The CDR3 nucleotides read TGTGCCAGCGGTTATAATTGGGAAAAACTGTTTTTT. Its translation is CASGYNWEKLFF.

This clone appeared a single time. Given the absence of the conserved phenylalanine or tryptophan at the CDR3 end, a read error is likely. The limits of the CDR3 on the DNA are not certain, so only TCRdb's listed CDR3 is given. This chain links TRBV2 with TRBJ2-7; the tabulated D call, TRBD1, remains unverified against the DNA. The CDR3 extends over 13 residues, inclusive of both ends. Per germline, CDR1 SNHLY and CDR2 FYNNEI. The CDR3 loop reads CASSEGTGPSSVI.

This clone appeared once. The chain couples TRBV6-5 to TRBJ1-1; no firm D call. The V gene lost 6 bases and the J gene lost 2 bases, with 13 bases spanning the gap. Germline-derived CDR1 and CDR2 are MNHEY and SVGAGI. This CDR3 region has 14 residues. As DNA, the CDR3 is TGTGCCAGCAGACCACAACACGGAAACACTGAAGCTTTCTTT. It translates to CASRPQHGNTEAFF.

The genes are TRBV6-5 and TRBJ1-6; 7 bases map to TRBD1. Germline trimming cut 4 bases from V and 6 bases from J; bases unmatched to any gene: 6. The V gene's germline CDR1 is MNHEY and CDR2 SVGAGI. The CDR3 runs 15 residues. The CDR3, as DNA: TGTGCCAGCAGTTTAGGGGGACAGATTAATTCACCCCTCCACTTT. It yields the protein CASSLGGQINSPLHF.